Listed here are 7 T cell receptor beta chains from one sample, sequenced in a study of Graves' ophthalmopathy and Graves' hyperthyroidism (dated by TCRdb to the late 2010s). The reads were generated on an Illumina HiSeq 2000. For repertoire sequencing, the TCR beta CDR3 regions were amplified from RNA transcripts. The first round was an RT-PCR using HTBI primers with the Qiagen OneStep RT-PCR kit, and this first round was followed by a second-round multiplex PCR, then size selection and purification. TCRdb itself trimmed the public reads at Q25 with fastp, ran MiXCR and retained productive beta chains. For every CDR3 protein sequence, its rows merge into one entry that carries the most common genes and DNA. This sample is represented by approximately 210,000 distinct CDR3 sequences; 20% to 25% of them were singletons. About 46% of the sample goes to the ten largest clones. The sample taken for sequencing was peripheral blood. The receptors come from a woman between 45 and 60 years old with Graves' ophthalmopathy. Donor details come from another sample of the same person, matched by shared clones.

This clonotype was counted at least ten times. J is TRBJ2-3 and V is TRBV5-1, with 10 bases fitting TRBD2. V lost 0 bases to trimming and J lost 4 bases; unmatched junction nucleotides: 14. Per the germline V gene, CDR1 is SGHRS and CDR2 is YFSETQ. The CDR3 is made up of 19 amino acids. CDR3 bases: TGCGCCAGCAGCTTGGCCGAGCTAGCGGGAGTCCAAATGGCAGATACGCAGTATTTT. This encodes CASSLAELAGVQMADTQYF.

This chain links TRBV28 with TRBJ1-1; D remains ambiguous. V was trimmed by 6 bases and J by 6 bases, leaving 11 bases between them. The germline V gene encodes CDR1 MDHEN and CDR2 SYDVKM. The CDR3 spans 12 residues. CDR3 nucleotides: TGTGCCAGCAGCCTGACTTTAGCTGAAGCTTTCTTT. This encodes CASSLTLAEAFF.

Ten or more counts support this clonotype. V and J are TRBV12-3 or TRBV12-4 and TRBJ2-5; TRBD2 might be the D (7 bases). This CDR3 is 13 amino acids long. Trimming pared 3 bases from V and 5 bases from J, leaving 10 bases between. The CDR3: CASSFRGAETQYF. In DNA, the CDR3 is TGTGCCAGCAGTTTTCGGGGGGCTGAGACCCAGTACTTC.

In its sample, this clonotype was seen many times. The rearrangement links TRBV6-1 to TRBJ1-6; D remains ambiguous. CDR1 and CDR2 from the germline V gene are MNHNS and SASEGT. CDR3 length equals 13 residues. V lost 6 bases to trimming and J lost 0 bases, with 3 bases between them. CDR3: CASSSSYNSPLHF. The CDR3 DNA sequence: TGTGCCAGCAGCAGCTCCTATAATTCACCCCTCCACTTT.

As for this clonotype: At one end the junction does not follow the germline gene, possibly because of a read error. The V gene is TRBV6-4, the J gene TRBJ1-1, with a possible D match to TRBD1 (5 bases). The CDR3 contains 12 residues. Germline V gene lookup returns CDR1 MRHNA and CDR2 SNTAGT. DNA for the CDR3: TGTGCCAGCATAGGGGTGAACACTGAAGCTTGCTTT. Its protein product is CASIGVNTEACF.

This clonotype was counted at least ten times. This sequence joins TRBV2 and TRBJ2-7; possible D gene TRBD2, 6 bases. CDR1 is SNHLY, CDR2 FYNNEI, per germline. V was trimmed by 3 bases and J by 3 bases, leaving 9 bases between them. This CDR3 region has 13 residues. CDR3 sequence: CASSEREVYEQYF. In DNA form, the CDR3 reads TGTGCCAGCAGTGAGAGGGAGGTCTACGAGCAGTACTTC.

This chain joins TRBV7-2 and TRBJ1-2; maybe TRBD1 (5 bases). This CDR3 has 15 amino acids. CDR1 and CDR2 (germline): SGHTA, FQGNSA. V lost 0 bases and J lost 0, with 8 bases in between. CDR3 sequence (DNA): TGTGCCAGCAGCTTAGCGGGACCGACTAACTATGGCTACACCTTC. This gives the protein CASSLAGPTNYGYTF.